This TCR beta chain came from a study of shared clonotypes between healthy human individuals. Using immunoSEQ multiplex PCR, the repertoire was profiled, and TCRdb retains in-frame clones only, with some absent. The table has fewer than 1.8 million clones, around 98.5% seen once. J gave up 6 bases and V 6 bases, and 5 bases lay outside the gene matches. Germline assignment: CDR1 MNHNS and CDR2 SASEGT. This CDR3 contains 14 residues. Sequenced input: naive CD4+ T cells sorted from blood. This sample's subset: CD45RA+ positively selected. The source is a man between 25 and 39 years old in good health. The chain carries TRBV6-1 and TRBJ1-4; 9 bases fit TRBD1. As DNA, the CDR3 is TGTGCCAGCAGAAGGACAGGGGAGGATGAAAAACTGTTTTTT. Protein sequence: CASRRTGEDEKLFF.